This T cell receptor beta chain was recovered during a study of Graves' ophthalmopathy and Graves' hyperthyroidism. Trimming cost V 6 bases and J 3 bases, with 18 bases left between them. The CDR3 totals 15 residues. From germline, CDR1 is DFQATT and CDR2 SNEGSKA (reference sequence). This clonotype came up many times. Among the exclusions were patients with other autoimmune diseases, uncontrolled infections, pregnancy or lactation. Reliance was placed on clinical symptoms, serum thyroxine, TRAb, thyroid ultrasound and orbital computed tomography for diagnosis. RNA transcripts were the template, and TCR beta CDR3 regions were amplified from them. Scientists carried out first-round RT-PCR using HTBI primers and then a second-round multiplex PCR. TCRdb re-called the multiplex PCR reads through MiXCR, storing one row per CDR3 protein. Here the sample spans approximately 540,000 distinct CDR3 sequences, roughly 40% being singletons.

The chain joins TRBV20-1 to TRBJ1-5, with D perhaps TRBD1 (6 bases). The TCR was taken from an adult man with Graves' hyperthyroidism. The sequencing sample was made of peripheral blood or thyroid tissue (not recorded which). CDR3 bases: TGCAGTGCCTTCGGGGCAGGGGACCCCAATCAGCCCCAGCATTTT. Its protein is CSAFGAGDPNQPQHF.